The 20 T cell receptor beta chains given below trace back to one sample, sequenced in a study of cytomegalovirus exposure and HLA in healthy donors. Amplification used 60 Vbeta primers and 13 Jbeta primers. Some clones are missing from TCRdb's copy, which holds only in-frame ones; the method was immunoSEQ multiplex PCR. Of 75,000 to 95,000 clones listed, about 66% were seen once; the top ten hold around a fifth. The sample consisted of PBMCs. The receptors originated from a woman aged 50 to 60 in good health and CMV-seropositive.

The V call is TRBV6-5, the J call TRBJ1-5; no definite D call. With 8 bases removed from V and 3 bases from J, the gap between germline ends came to 5 bases. The CDR3 contains 11 residues. Germline lookup yields CDR1 MNHEY and CDR2 SVGAGI. Here the CDR3 DNA reads TGTGCCAGCTCCCACAATCAGCCCCAGCATTTT. Amino acids: CASSHNQPQHF.

The V gene is TRBV7-8, the J gene TRBJ1-2; TRBD1 aligns across 7 bases. CDR3 length equals 15 residues. V gave up 5 bases and J gave up 1 base; unmatched junction bases: 7. CDR1 and CDR2 from the germline V gene are SGHVS and FQNEAQ. This CDR3 reads CASSPGQSINYGYTF. Here the CDR3 DNA reads TGTGCCAGCAGCCCGGGACAGTCAATTAACTATGGCTACACCTTC.

The chain uses TRBV28 and TRBJ1-5, with D perhaps TRBD1 (6 bases). Germline V gene lookup returns CDR1 MDHEN and CDR2 SYDVKM. CDR3 size: 15 residues. Between the trimmed V and J ends, which lost 6 bases and 0 bases, there was a span of 12 bases. The CDR3 loop reads CASRGGGHSNQPQHF. DNA of the CDR3: TGTGCCAGCAGGGGAGGGGGTCATAGCAATCAGCCCCAGCATTTT.

The chain combines TRBV10-3 with TRBJ2-7; 10 nucleotides agree with TRBD1. Germline values: CDR1 ENHRY, CDR2 SYGVKD. V dropped 0 bases and J dropped 4; count of bases not matched to a gene: 3. The CDR3 length is 15 residues. DNA for the CDR3: TGTGCCATCAGTGAGTCGACAGGGGGCTTATACGAGCAGTACTTC. Translating it yields CAISESTGGLYEQYF.

The chain uses TRBV29-1 and TRBJ2-1; 11 bases line up with TRBD2. The CDR3 consists of 15 residues. Germline-derived CDR1 and CDR2 are SQVTM and ANQGSEA. V lost 0 bases and J lost 7; bases outside the gene matches: 5. CDR3 region: CSVEDVASGGNEQFF. The CDR3 bases are TGCAGCGTTGAAGATGTCGCTAGCGGGGGGAATGAGCAGTTCTTC.

The chain recombines TRBV7-9 with TRBJ1-4, with 10 bases matching TRBD1. The CDR3 extends over 16 amino acids. V shed 5 bases and J 5 bases; nucleotides not matched to a gene: 8. The germline gives CDR1 SEHNR, CDR2 FQNEAQ (reference sequence). CDR3: CASSNGQGVLNEKLFF. The CDR3 coding sequence is TGTGCCAGCAGCAACGGACAGGGGGTGCTGAATGAAAAACTGTTTTTT.

This clone has a single count. The rearrangement links TRBV5-1 to TRBJ1-2, with 8 positions matching TRBD1. The ends lost 1 base at V and 3 bases at J; junction bases unmatched: 5. The CDR3 is 15 residues long. Germline V CDR1 and CDR2: SGHRS, YFSETQ. CDR3 DNA: TGCGCCAGCAGCTTGTGGGAACAGGGGGACTATGGCTACACCTTC. Its protein is CASSLWEQGDYGYTF.

The chain has TRBV6-1 and TRBJ2-1; 10 nucleotides agree with TRBD1. Germline values: CDR1 MNHNS, CDR2 SASEGT. V lost 0 bases, J lost 15 bases, and 11 bases stayed unmatched. This CDR3 is 15 amino acids long. CDR3 coding DNA: TGTGCCAGCAGTGAAGCGGGGGACAGGGGTTTTGGGCTGTTCTTC. Translated: CASSEAGDRGFGLFF.

The genes are TRBV4-3 and TRBJ1-6, with 8 bases identical to TRBD1. V shed 2 bases, J shed 7 bases, and the junction held 4 bases outside the gene matches. The CDR3 consists of 15 residues. CDR1 LGHNA and CDR2 YSLEER come from the germline V gene. CDR3 amino acids: CASSQSGTGNSPLHF. The CDR3 DNA is TGCGCCAGCAGCCAATCCGGGACAGGCAATTCACCCCTCCACTTT.

The chain couples TRBV29-1 to TRBJ2-5; 11 bases are shared with TRBD1. The CDR3 covers 14 residues. Losses at the gene ends were 6 bases for V and 1 base for J; bases not matched to a gene: 4. CDR1 is SQVTM, CDR2 ANQGSEA, per germline. CDR3 bases: TGCAGCGTCCCCGGGACAGGGGGCCAAGAGACCCAGTACTTC. Residues: CSVPGTGGQETQYF.

The CDR3 region has the DNA TGTGCCAGCAGTTTTGGTGCTACGAGCAATCAGCCCCAGCATTTT. It translates to CASSFGATSNQPQHF. The chain carries TRBV28 and TRBJ1-5; D remains ambiguous. The CDR3 runs to 15 residues. Trimming cost V 3 bases and J 1 base, with 10 bases left between them. CDR1 is MDHEN and CDR2 is SYDVKM in the germline V gene.

The chain links TRBV7-3 to TRBJ1-6; 7 bases fit TRBD1. The CDR3 is 16 residues long. V lost 1 base to trimming and J lost 3 bases; unmatched junction nucleotides: 3. Germline V gene lookup returns CDR1 SGHTA and CDR2 FQGTGA. The DNA for the CDR3 is TGTGCCAGCAGCTTAAAGGGGACAGACTATAATTCACCCCTCCACTTT. It translates to CASSLKGTDYNSPLHF.

In its sample, this clone was seen a few times. The chain recombines TRBV9 with TRBJ2-2; 7 nucleotides align to TRBD1. This CDR3 region has 17 residues. Germline loops: CDR1 SGDLS, CDR2 YYNGEE. Unmatched junction bases numbered 8, after V lost 2 bases and J lost 1 base. Here the CDR3 reads CASSVLTGAQNTGELFF. The CDR3 DNA is TGTGCCAGCAGCGTCCTAACAGGGGCGCAGAACACCGGGGAGCTGTTTTTT.

This chain joins TRBV7-3 and TRBJ2-6; no reliable D call. CDR1 is SGHTA, CDR2 FQGTGA, per germline. The CDR3 sequence is 14 residues long. Trimming cost V 5 bases and J 0 bases, with 5 bases left between them. The CDR3: CASSPNSGANVLTF. The CDR3, as DNA: TGTGCCAGCAGCCCCAACTCTGGGGCCAACGTCCTGACTTTC. The whole variable domain, remainder taken from reference TRBV7-3 and TRBJ2-6, is GAGVSQTPSNKVTEKGKYVELRCDPISGHTALYWYRQSLGQGPEFLIYFQGTGAADDSGLPNDRFFAVRPEGSVSTLKIQRTERGDSAVYLCASSPNSGANVLTFGAGSRLTVL.

V is TRBV6-5 and J is TRBJ1-2; D perhaps matches TRBD1 (5 bases). CDR3 length equals 13 residues. The germline CDR1 and CDR2 sequences are MNHEY and SVGAGI. The germline V and J ends were trimmed by 2 bases and 10 bases, with 14 bases remaining between them. The CDR3 protein is CASSYRQPEDYTF. The CDR3 DNA is TGTGCCAGCAGTTACCGACAGCCTGAGGACTACACCTTC.

The CDR3 region has the DNA TGTGCCAGCAGCCCCCCCGCCGGTGCCTACGAGCAGTACTTC. Its translation is CASSPPAGAYEQYF. The chain combines TRBV11-2 with TRBJ2-7; no definite D call. V dropped 5 bases and J dropped 2 bases, with 13 bases sitting between them. The CDR3 sequence is 14 residues long. CDR1 and CDR2 (germline): SGHAT, FQNNGV.

DNA of the CDR3: TGTGCCAGCAGCCCCAACAGGGCCGCTCAGCCCCAGCATTTT. Residues: CASSPNRAAQPQHF. V is TRBV6-6 and J is TRBJ1-5, with D maybe TRBD1 (6 bases). This CDR3 has 14 amino acids. Trimming stripped 6 bases from V and 6 bases from J, with 15 bases between. Germline V lookup: CDR1 MNHNY, CDR2 SVGAGI (reference sequence).

The chain carries TRBV19 and TRBJ1-5; D call uncertain. This CDR3 comprises 17 residues. Germline values: CDR1 LNHDA, CDR2 SQIVND (reference sequence). V dropped 9 bases and J dropped 0 bases, with 21 bases sitting between them. CDR3 in amino acids: CASNPSGGGLSNQPQHF. The CDR3 DNA reads as TGTGCCAGCAACCCATCCGGAGGTGGGCTTAGCAATCAGCCCCAGCATTTT. The variable domain in full, completed from reference TRBV19 and TRBJ1-5, reads DGGITQSPKYLFRKEGQNVTLSCEQNLNHDAMYWYRQDPGQGLRLIYYSQIVNDFQKGDIAEGYSVSREKKESFPLTVTSAQKNPTAFYLCASNPSGGGLSNQPQHFGDGTRLSIL.

The V call is TRBV2, the J call TRBJ1-3; no reliable D call. Germline CDR1 and CDR2: SNHLY and FYNNEI. The germline V and J ends were trimmed by 6 bases and 4 bases, with 10 bases remaining between them. The CDR3 covers 13 residues. The DNA of the CDR3 is TGTGCCAGCAGGGCAGATGCAGGAAACACCATATATTTT. This encodes CASRADAGNTIYF.

This chain joins TRBV4-1 and TRBJ2-7, with 9 nucleotides matching TRBD1. Germline CDR1 reads MGHRA; CDR2 reads YSYEKL. After removal of 0 bases from V and 8 bases from J, the junction contained 8 bases not matched to a gene. The length of the CDR3 is 15 residues. The CDR3 region has the DNA TGCGCCAGCAGCCAAGATGGGACAGGGTATCGGCAGCAGTACTTC. Translation gives CASSQDGTGYRQQYF.